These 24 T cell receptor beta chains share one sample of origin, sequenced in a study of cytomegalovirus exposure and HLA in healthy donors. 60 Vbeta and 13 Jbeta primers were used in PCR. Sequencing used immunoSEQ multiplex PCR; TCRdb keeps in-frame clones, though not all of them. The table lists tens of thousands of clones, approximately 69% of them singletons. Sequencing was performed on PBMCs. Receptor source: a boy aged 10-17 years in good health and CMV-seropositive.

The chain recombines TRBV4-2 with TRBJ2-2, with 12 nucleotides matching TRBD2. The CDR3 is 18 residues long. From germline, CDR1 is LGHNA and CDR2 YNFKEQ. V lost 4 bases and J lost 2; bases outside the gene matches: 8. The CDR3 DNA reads TGTGCCAGCAGCCTAGAGACTAGCGGGAGACGCAACACCGGGGAGCTGTTTTTT. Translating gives CASSLETSGRRNTGELFF.

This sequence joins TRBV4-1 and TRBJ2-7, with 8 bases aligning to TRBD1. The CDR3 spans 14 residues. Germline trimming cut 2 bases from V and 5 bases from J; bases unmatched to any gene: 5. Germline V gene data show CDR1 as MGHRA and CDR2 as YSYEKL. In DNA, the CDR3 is TGCGCCAGCAGCCAATACAGGGGGACCCACGAGCAGTACTTC. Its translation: CASSQYRGTHEQYF.

CDR3 in amino acids: CASSLGRGDEQYF. The CDR3 coding sequence is TGTGCCAGCAGCTTAGGCCGGGGGGACGAGCAGTACTTC. J is TRBJ2-7 and V is TRBV13; 7 bases are a match to TRBD2. From germline, CDR1 is PRHDT and CDR2 FYEKMQ (reference sequence). J lost 5 bases, V lost 0 bases, and 1 base had no gene match. The CDR3 has 13 residues.

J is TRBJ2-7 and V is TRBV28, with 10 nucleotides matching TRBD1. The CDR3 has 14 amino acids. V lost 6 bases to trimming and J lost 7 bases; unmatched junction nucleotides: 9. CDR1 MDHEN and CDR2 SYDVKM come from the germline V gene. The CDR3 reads CASSLDRGRGEQYF. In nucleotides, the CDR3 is TGTGCCAGCAGCCTCGACAGGGGGCGGGGGGAGCAGTACTTC.

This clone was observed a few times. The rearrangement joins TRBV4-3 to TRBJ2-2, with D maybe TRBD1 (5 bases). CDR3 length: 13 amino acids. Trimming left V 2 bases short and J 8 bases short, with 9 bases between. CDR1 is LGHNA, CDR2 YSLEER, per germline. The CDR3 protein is CASSQQGSGELFF. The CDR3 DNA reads TGCGCCAGCAGCCAACAGGGTTCGGGGGAGCTGTTTTTT.

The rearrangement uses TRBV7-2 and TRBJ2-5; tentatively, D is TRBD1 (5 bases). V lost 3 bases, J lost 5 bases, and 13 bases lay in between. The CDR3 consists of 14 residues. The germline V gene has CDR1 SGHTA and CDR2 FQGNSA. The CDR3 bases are TGTGCCAGCAGCTTTAACAAGGGGTCCGAGACCCAGTACTTC. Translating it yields CASSFNKGSETQYF.

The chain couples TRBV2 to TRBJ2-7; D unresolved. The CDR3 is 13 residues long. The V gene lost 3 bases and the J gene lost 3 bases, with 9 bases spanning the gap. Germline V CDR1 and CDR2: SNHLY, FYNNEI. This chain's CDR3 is CASSDQAGYEQYF. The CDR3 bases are TGTGCCAGCAGTGATCAGGCAGGCTACGAGCAGTACTTC. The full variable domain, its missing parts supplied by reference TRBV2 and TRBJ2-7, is EPEVTQTPSHQVTQMGQEVILRCVPISNHLYFYWYRQILGQKVEFLVSFYNNEISEKSEIFDDQFSVERPDGSNFTLKIRSTKLEDSAMYFCASSDQAGYEQYFGPGTRLTVT.

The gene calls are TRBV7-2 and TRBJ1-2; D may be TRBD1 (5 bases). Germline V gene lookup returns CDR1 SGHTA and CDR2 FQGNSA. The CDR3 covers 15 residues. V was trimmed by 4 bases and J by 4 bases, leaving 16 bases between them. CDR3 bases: TGTGCCAGCAGCTCAGACAGTTCCGTAGGCTATGGCTACACCTTC. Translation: CASSSDSSVGYGYTF.

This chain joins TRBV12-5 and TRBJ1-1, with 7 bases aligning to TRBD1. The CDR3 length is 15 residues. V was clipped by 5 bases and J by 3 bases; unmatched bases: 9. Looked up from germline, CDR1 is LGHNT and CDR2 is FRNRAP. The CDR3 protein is CASGQGTVRDTEAFF. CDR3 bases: TGTGCTAGTGGTCAGGGGACAGTTCGGGACACTGAAGCTTTCTTT.

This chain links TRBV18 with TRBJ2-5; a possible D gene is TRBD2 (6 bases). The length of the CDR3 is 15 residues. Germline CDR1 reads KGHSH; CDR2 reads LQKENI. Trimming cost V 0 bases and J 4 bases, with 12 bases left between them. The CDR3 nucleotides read TGTGCCAGCTCACCACCCATCCCCGGGGGAGAGACCCAGTACTTC. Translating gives CASSPPIPGGETQYF.

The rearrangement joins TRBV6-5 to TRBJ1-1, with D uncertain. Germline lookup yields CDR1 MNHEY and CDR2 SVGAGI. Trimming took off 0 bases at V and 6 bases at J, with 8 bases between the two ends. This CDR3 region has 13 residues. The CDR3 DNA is TGTGCCAGCAGTTACTCGAGGGCCGCTGAAGCTTTCTTT. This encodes CASSYSRAAEAFF.

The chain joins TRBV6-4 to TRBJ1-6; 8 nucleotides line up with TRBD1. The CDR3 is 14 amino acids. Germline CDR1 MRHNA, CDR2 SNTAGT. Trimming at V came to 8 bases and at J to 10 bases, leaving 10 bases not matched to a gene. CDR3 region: CASQDRTGTSPLHF. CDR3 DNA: TGTGCCAGCCAAGACCGGACAGGGACCTCACCCCTCCACTTT.

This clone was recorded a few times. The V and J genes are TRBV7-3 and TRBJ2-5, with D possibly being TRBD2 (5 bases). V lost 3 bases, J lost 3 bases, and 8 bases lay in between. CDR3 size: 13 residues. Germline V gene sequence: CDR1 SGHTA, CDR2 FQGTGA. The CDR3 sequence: CASSFTREETQYF. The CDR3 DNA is TGTGCCAGCAGCTTTACTAGGGAAGAGACCCAGTACTTC. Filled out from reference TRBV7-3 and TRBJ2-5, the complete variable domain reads GAGVSQTPSNKVTEKGKYVELRCDPISGHTALYWYRQSLGQGPEFLIYFQGTGAADDSGLPNDRFFAVRPEGSVSTLKIQRTERGDSAVYLCASSFTREETQYFGPGTRLLVL.

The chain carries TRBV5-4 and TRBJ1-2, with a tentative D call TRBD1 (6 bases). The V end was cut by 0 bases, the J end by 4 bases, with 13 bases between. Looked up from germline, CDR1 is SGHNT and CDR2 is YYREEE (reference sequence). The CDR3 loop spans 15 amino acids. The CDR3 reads CASSLGQGPLYGYTF. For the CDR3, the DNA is TGTGCCAGCAGCTTGGGTCAGGGGCCTCTCTATGGCTACACCTTC. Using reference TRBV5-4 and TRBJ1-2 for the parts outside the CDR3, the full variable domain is ETGVTQSPTHLIKTRGQQVTLRCSSQSGHNTVSWYQQALGQGPQFIFQYYREEENGRGNFPPRFSGLQFPNYSSELNVNALELDDSALYLCASSLGQGPLYGYTFGSGTRLTVV.

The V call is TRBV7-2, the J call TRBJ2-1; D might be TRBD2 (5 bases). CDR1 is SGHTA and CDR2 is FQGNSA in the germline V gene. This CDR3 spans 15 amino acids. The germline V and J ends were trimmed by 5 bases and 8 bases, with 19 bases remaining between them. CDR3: CASSTEMASFYEQFF. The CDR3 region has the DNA TGTGCCAGCAGCACCGAAATGGCTAGCTTCTATGAGCAGTTCTTC.

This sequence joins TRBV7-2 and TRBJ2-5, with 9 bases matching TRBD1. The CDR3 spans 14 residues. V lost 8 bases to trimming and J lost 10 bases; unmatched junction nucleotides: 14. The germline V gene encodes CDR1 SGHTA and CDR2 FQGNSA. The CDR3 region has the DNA TGTGCCAGCGGACCCCGGGACAGGGAACAGTTCCAGTACTTC. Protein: CASGPRDREQFQYF.

CDR3 residues: CASSSIAGGPNEQFF. In nucleotides, the CDR3 is TGTGCCAGCAGTTCCATAGCGGGAGGGCCAAATGAGCAGTTCTTC. V gene TRBV6-5 combines with J gene TRBJ2-1; 11 bases align to TRBD2. Germline values: CDR1 MNHEY, CDR2 SVGAGI. V was pared by 4 bases and J by 7 bases, with 6 bases of the junction left unmatched. There are 15 residues in the CDR3.

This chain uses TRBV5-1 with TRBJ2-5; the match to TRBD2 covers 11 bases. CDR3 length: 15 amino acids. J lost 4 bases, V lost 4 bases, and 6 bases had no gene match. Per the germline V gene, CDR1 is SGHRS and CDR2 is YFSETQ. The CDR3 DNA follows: TGCGCCAGCAGCACCAATAGCGGGAGGGGAGAGACCCAGTACTTC. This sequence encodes CASSTNSGRGETQYF.

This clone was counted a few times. The CDR3 coding sequence is TGCGCCAGCAGCTTGGAGGGGGCCTTCAGCTCCTACGAGCAGTACTTC. Protein: CASSLEGAFSSYEQYF. The chain recombines TRBV5-1 with TRBJ2-7; the match to TRBD1 covers 7 bases. Germline V lookup: CDR1 SGHRS, CDR2 YFSETQ. This CDR3 region has 16 residues. After removal of 0 bases from V and 0 bases from J, the junction contained 6 bases not matched to a gene.

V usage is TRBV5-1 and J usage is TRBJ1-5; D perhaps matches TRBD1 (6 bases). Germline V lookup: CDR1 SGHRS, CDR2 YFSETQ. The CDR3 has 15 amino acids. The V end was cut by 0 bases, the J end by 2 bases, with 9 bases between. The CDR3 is CASSLAGAGNQPQHF. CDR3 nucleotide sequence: TGCGCCAGCAGCTTGGCAGGGGCTGGCAATCAGCCCCAGCATTTT.

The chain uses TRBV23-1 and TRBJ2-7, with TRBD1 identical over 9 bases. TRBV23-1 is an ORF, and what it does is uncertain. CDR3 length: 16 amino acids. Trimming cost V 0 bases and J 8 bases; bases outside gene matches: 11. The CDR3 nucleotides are TGCGCCAGCAGTCAATCGGAGGGACAGGGTGACCGTAAGCAGTACTTC. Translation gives CASSQSEGQGDRKQYF.

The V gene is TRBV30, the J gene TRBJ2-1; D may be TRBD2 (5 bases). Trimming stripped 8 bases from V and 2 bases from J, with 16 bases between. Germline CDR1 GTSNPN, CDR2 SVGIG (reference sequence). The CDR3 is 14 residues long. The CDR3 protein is CAQSSGNPYNEQFF. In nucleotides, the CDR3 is TGTGCCCAGAGCAGCGGAAACCCCTACAATGAGCAGTTCTTC.

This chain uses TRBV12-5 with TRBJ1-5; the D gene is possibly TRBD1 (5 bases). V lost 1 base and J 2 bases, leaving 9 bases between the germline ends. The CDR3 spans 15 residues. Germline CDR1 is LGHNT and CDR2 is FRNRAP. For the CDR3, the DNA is TGTGCTAGTGGTTTGGGTGGGGGGGGCAATCAGCCCCAGCATTTT. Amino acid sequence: CASGLGGGGNQPQHF.

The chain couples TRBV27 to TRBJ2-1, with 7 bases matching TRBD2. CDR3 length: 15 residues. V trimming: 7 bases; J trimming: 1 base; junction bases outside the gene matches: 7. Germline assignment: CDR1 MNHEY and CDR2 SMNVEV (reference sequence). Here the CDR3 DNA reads TGTGCCAGCACTTCATCGGGAGGATCCTACAATGAGCAGTTCTTC. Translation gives CASTSSGGSYNEQFF.